This T cell receptor (beta chain) appears in the sequencing data of a study of blood T cell repertoires in COVID-19. Study-level background: Both acute and convalescent COVID-19 samples were obtained from the United States, Italy and Spain. Sources were T cells, B-cell-depleted T cells, or PBMCs; the material itself was cDNA or gDNA.

Germline lookup yields CDR1 SGHTA and CDR2 FQGNSA. V lost 5 bases to trimming and J lost 1 base; unmatched junction nucleotides: 6. The CDR3 covers 16 residues. Original handling: Using reference gene primer amplification, nucleated cell counts were estimated. Produced via immunoSEQ multiplex PCR; TCRdb's table is partial and in-frame only. D and trimming were read from the DNA, whereas the V and J calls and clone size are those reported in that table. The sample holds more than 200,000 clones, 70% to 90% seen once. This clone was detected only once. This receptor was taken from an elderly woman with acute or convalescent COVID-19. J is TRBJ2-1 and V is TRBV7-2; TRBD1 matches at 9 bases. Sequencing used peripheral blood. The CDR3 region is CASSPRTGDSYNEQFF. DNA for the CDR3: TGTGCCAGCAGCCCGAGGACAGGGGATTCCTACAATGAGCAGTTCTTC.